The 22 T cell receptor beta chains presented below share a single source sample, sequenced in a study of control samples from healthy donors and cancer patients. The method was immunoSEQ multiplex PCR; TCRdb's version includes in-frame clones alone and lacks a portion of them. The repertoire holds approximately 190,000 clones, with about 91% as singletons. Material for sequencing was blood. Every receptor here comes from a man in his thirties or forties in good health.

The rearrangement joins TRBV11-2 to TRBJ2-7; D gene ambiguous. This CDR3 is built from 13 residues. The ends were cut back, 6 bases at V and 2 bases at J, with 11 bases in the middle. CDR1 SGHAT and CDR2 FQNNGV come from the germline V gene. For the CDR3, the DNA is TGTGCCAGCAGACCCATCCCCACCTACGAGCAGTACTTC. Translating it yields CASRPIPTYEQYF. The entire variable domain, with the rest obtained from reference TRBV11-2 and TRBJ2-7, is as follows: EAGVAQSPRYKIIEKRQSVAFWCNPISGHATLYWYQQILGQGPKLLIQFQNNGVVDDSQLPKDRFSAERLKGVDSTLKIQPAKLEDSAVYLCASRPIPTYEQYFGPGTRLTVT.

The chain combines TRBV5-8 with TRBJ1-5, with D possibly being TRBD1 (5 bases). Germline CDR1 and CDR2: SGHTS and YDEGEE. This CDR3 contains 15 residues. Trimming took 1 base from V and 6 from J, leaving 14 bases between them. In DNA, the CDR3 is TGTGCCAGCAGCTTGTACGCAGGGACCCGTCAGCCCCAGCATTTT. As protein: CASSLYAGTRQPQHF.

This clone was picked up a small number of times. This sequence joins TRBV5-5 and TRBJ2-3; D possibly corresponds to TRBD2 (6 bases). CDR1 is SGHKS, CDR2 YYEKEE, per germline (reference sequence). V was cut by 4 bases and J by 2 bases, with 20 bases left in between. This CDR3 contains 17 residues. CDR3 nucleotide sequence: TGTGCCAGCAGCCATGATATACCGGGACTCCTCACAGATACGCAGTATTTT. Its protein is CASSHDIPGLLTDTQYF.

The chain combines TRBV6-5 with TRBJ2-3; D may be TRBD1 (6 bases). Germline lookup yields CDR1 MNHEY and CDR2 SVGAGI. The CDR3 runs 15 residues. V lost 2 bases to trimming and J lost 11 bases, with 20 bases between them. The CDR3: CASSYRLPGTTRQYF. CDR3 bases: TGTGCCAGCAGTTACCGTCTCCCCGGGACAACCAGGCAGTATTTT.

V and J are TRBV2 and TRBJ2-1; D may be TRBD1 or TRBD2 (5 bases each). Germline loops: CDR1 SNHLY, CDR2 FYNNEI. Trimming took off 0 bases at V and 0 bases at J, with 18 bases between the two ends. The CDR3 covers 19 residues. The CDR3 DNA sequence: TGTGCCAGCAGTGAAGCATCGGGACCGATCTGGAGCTCCTACAATGAGCAGTTCTTC. This codes for CASSEASGPIWSSYNEQFF.

This chain uses TRBV4-1 with TRBJ2-3; D unresolved. Deletions cut 3 bases from V and 4 bases from J, with 11 bases between. Germline CDR1 MGHRA, CDR2 YSYEKL. The CDR3 totals 14 residues. For the CDR3, the DNA is TGCGCCAGCAGCCAGATTAAGCAGGCAGATACGCAGTATTTT. Residues: CASSQIKQADTQYF.

The gene calls are TRBV5-5 and TRBJ2-1; TRBD1 matches 9 bases. V lost 4 bases and J lost 8; bases outside the gene matches: 10. CDR3 length: 15 amino acids. Germline CDR1 and CDR2: SGHKS and YYEKEE (reference sequence). This chain's CDR3 is CASSARTGDRDEQFF. As DNA, the CDR3 is TGTGCCAGCAGCGCGCGGACAGGGGATAGGGATGAGCAGTTCTTC.

The chain joins TRBV29-1 to TRBJ1-2; D is perhaps TRBD1 (6 bases). Deletions cut 1 base from V and 2 bases from J, with 8 bases between. The germline V gene has CDR1 SQVTM and CDR2 ANQGSEA. The CDR3 has 13 residues. Here the CDR3 DNA reads TGCAGCGTTGAAGGGAGGGGGAACTATGGCTACACCTTC. This encodes CSVEGRGNYGYTF.

This chain joins TRBV3-1 (or the pseudogene TRBV3-2) and TRBJ2-3, with TRBD2 matching 7 bases. Germline loops: CDR1 LGHDT, CDR2 YNNKEL (reference sequence). This CDR3 region has 15 residues. Trimming took 2 bases from V and 2 from J; bases not matched to a gene: 4. The CDR3 spells CASSQMTSPTDTQYF. CDR3 nucleotides: TGTGCCAGCAGCCAAATGACTAGCCCCACAGATACGCAGTATTTT.

The CDR3 reads CASSLPTGSNPSYEQYF. The CDR3 region has the DNA TGTGCCAGCAGCCTACCCACCGGTTCTAATCCTTCCTACGAGCAGTACTTC. This chain connects TRBV11-3 to TRBJ2-7; unclear D gene. Germline V gene data show CDR1 as SGHNT and CDR2 as YENEEA. The CDR3 loop spans 17 amino acids. The germline V and J ends were trimmed by 5 bases and 1 base, with 21 bases remaining between them.

V usage is TRBV13 and J usage is TRBJ2-3, with D possibly matching TRBD2 (6 bases). The CDR3 consists of 14 residues. V was trimmed by 5 bases and J by 10 bases, leaving 19 bases between them. Germline CDR1 reads PRHDT; CDR2 reads FYEKMQ (reference sequence). In DNA, the CDR3 is TGTGCCAGCAGCGAAACCCGGGACTCCCGGGCGCAGTATTTT. Residues: CASSETRDSRAQYF.

The chain recombines TRBV11-3 with TRBJ2-1, with D unresolved. Germline V gene sequence: CDR1 SGHNT, CDR2 YENEEA. The CDR3 extends over 12 amino acids. V was pared by 5 bases and J by 6 bases, with 8 bases between. This CDR3 reads CASSLIGNEQFF. The CDR3 DNA reads as TGTGCCAGCAGCCTTATTGGCAATGAGCAGTTCTTC.

The chain is built from TRBV14 and TRBJ1-2; 8 bases are a match to TRBD1. CDR3 length: 15 residues. Germline V gene lookup returns CDR1 SGHDN and CDR2 FVKESK. Unmatched junction bases numbered 11, after V lost 4 bases and J lost 7 bases. The CDR3 DNA sequence: TGTGCCAGCAGCCGCATGGCAGGGGGCGTTATTGGCTACACCTTC. It codes for CASSRMAGGVIGYTF.

This sequence joins TRBV19 and TRBJ1-2, with D perhaps matching TRBD1 (5 bases). Trimming removed 6 bases at V and 7 bases at J, with 18 bases between. This CDR3 spans 14 amino acids. Germline V gene lookup returns CDR1 LNHDA and CDR2 SQIVND (reference sequence). The CDR3 here is CASSRRDVGRGYTF. The DNA of the CDR3 is TGTGCCAGTAGCAGGAGGGACGTAGGTCGTGGCTACACCTTC. The entire variable domain, with the rest obtained from reference TRBV19 and TRBJ1-2, is as follows: DGGITQSPKYLFRKEGQNVTLSCEQNLNHDAMYWYRQDPGQGLRLIYYSQIVNDFQKGDIAEGYSVSREKKESFPLTVTSAQKNPTAFYLCASSRRDVGRGYTFGSGTRLTVV.

The V call is TRBV4-1, the J call TRBJ2-2, with D perhaps given as TRBD1 or TRBD2 (5 bases each). This CDR3 has 16 amino acids. CDR1 is MGHRA, CDR2 YSYEKL, per germline. The V and J ends lost 3 bases and 3 bases respectively, with 14 bases between them. CDR3: CASSHPGRSDTGELFF. DNA of the CDR3: TGCGCCAGCAGCCACCCGGGACGGAGCGACACCGGGGAGCTGTTTTTT.

This clone was counted once. As DNA, the CDR3 is TGTGCCACCAGCAGAGAGGCGGACAGCGGCTACGAGCAGTACTTC. As protein: CATSREADSGYEQYF. J is TRBJ2-7 and V is TRBV15; tentative D call: TRBD1 (6 bases). The germline gives CDR1 LNHNV, CDR2 YYDKDF (reference sequence). This CDR3 has 15 amino acids. The V end lost 0 bases, the J end lost 3 bases, and 12 bases lay between the germline ends.

The chain couples TRBV20-1 to TRBJ1-1; D might be TRBD1 (6 bases). The CDR3 runs 13 residues. The V gene's germline CDR1 is DFQATT and CDR2 SNEGSKA (reference sequence). Trimming stripped 3 bases from V and 3 bases from J, with 11 bases between. The CDR3 here is CSASSGADTEAFF. CDR3 nucleotide sequence: TGCAGTGCTAGTTCAGGGGCGGACACTGAAGCTTTCTTT.

The chain links TRBV6-5 to TRBJ2-3; the match to TRBD2 covers 7 bases. The CDR3 length is 15 residues. Germline assignment: CDR1 MNHEY and CDR2 SVGAGI. Trimming removed 0 bases from V and 4 bases from J; junction bases left unmatched: 4. The CDR3 nucleotides read TGTGCCAGCAGTTACTCTTGGGGAGGGGCAGATACGCAGTATTTT. Its protein is CASSYSWGGADTQYF.

The V call is TRBV5-1, the J call TRBJ2-4, with D perhaps being TRBD1 or TRBD2 (7 bases each). Trimming removed 4 bases from V and 4 bases from J, with 15 bases in between. CDR1 is SGHRS and CDR2 is YFSETQ in the germline V gene. The CDR3 totals 15 residues. In DNA, the CDR3 is TGCGCCAGCAGCCCAGCAGGGGGAGGGAAAAACATTCAGTACTTC. This translates into CASSPAGGGKNIQYF.

The chain joins TRBV7-2 to TRBJ1-5; D ambiguous. This CDR3 is built from 13 residues. V lost 3 bases and J lost 3, with 6 bases in between. Germline CDR1 reads SGHTA; CDR2 reads FQGNSA. The CDR3 sequence: CASSLSFNQPQHF. The CDR3 DNA sequence: TGTGCCAGCAGCTTGAGTTTCAATCAGCCCCAGCATTTT.

This chain joins TRBV5-6 and TRBJ1-1; 9 nucleotides match TRBD1. Germline assignment: CDR1 SGHDT and CDR2 YYEEEE. Germline trimming cut 1 base from V and 11 bases from J; bases unmatched to any gene: 6. This CDR3 is built from 13 residues. CDR3 in amino acids: CASSLRGTGKAFF. DNA for the CDR3: TGTGCCAGCAGCTTGAGGGGGACAGGGAAGGCTTTCTTT.

This rearrangement joins TRBV19 to TRBJ1-6; D gene unclear. With 9 bases removed from V and 10 bases from J, the gap between germline ends came to 19 bases. The CDR3 is 14 amino acids. Germline CDR1 and CDR2: LNHDA and SQIVND (reference sequence). Here the CDR3 DNA reads TGTGCCAGCAAGGGAGGGCCTTCTGGGTCACCCCTCCACTTT. Its protein is CASKGGPSGSPLHF.